A selection of T cell receptor beta chains follows, all from one sample in a study of T-cell memory formation after mild COVID-19. In TCRdb, the 5' RACE reads were re-called with MiXCR into one record per CDR3 protein. Of 450,000 to 650,000 distinct CDR3 sequences listed, less than 25% are singletons. Material for sequencing was PBMCs or a T cell subset sorted from them (not recorded which). The origin of the receptors is an adult woman who had mild COVID-19 (a few samples of this study predate the infection). Cell type and time point are not known. The CDR3 runs from the conserved cysteine through the conserved F or W. The D gene is left open where the match is weak. The listing skips clone size in some rows; elsewhere it reads once, few, many or a size class.

D gene	clone size	J gene	V gene	CDR3 protein	CDR3 DNA
NA	NA	TRBJ1-5	TRBV20-1	CSARDTGGAGQPQHF	TGCAGTGCTAGAGATACGGGGGGCGCGGGTCAGCCCCAGCATTTT
NA	few	TRBJ1-2	TRBV7-9	CASSFSREDGYTF	TGTGCCAGCAGCTTTAGCAGGGAGGATGGCTACACCTTC
NA	few	TRBJ2-3	TRBV6-6	CASSSVSGRPTDTQYF	TGTGCCAGCAGTTCTGTGTCCGGGAGACCCACAGATACGCAGTATTTT
TRBD2	NA	TRBJ2-1	TRBV20-1	CSAEAGGSYNEQFF	TGCAGTGCCGAAGCGGGGGGTTCCTACAATGAGCAGTTCTTC
NA	few	TRBJ1-2	TRBV20-1	CSARDLNNHGYTF	TGCAGTGCTAGAGACCTGAACAATCATGGCTACACCTTC
NA	many	TRBJ2-7	TRBV6-2/TRBV6-3	CASSYKENYEQYF	TGTGCCAGCAGTTATAAGGAAAACTACGAGCAGTACTTC
NA	NA	TRBJ1-2	TRBV11-1	CASSSDRGANYGYTF	TGTGCCAGCAGCTCAGACCGGGGGGCTAACTATGGCTACACCTTC
NA	NA	TRBJ2-7	TRBV19	CASSSVGGPGVYEQYF	TGTGCCAGTAGCTCTGTAGGGGGTCCCGGAGTCTACGAGCAGTACTTC
NA	NA	TRBJ1-5	TRBV19	CASSIQARNQPQHF	TGTGCCAGTAGTATACAGGCCCGCAATCAGCCCCAGCATTTT
NA	few	TRBJ1-1	TRBV6-5	CASSYEGGTNTEAFF	TGTGCCAGCAGTTACGAGGGGGGTACGAACACTGAAGCTTTCTTT
TRBD1	few	TRBJ2-1	TRBV5-6	CASSHITGGSYNEQFF	TGTGCCAGCAGCCATATAACAGGGGGTTCCTACAATGAGCAGTTCTTC
NA	few	TRBJ2-2	TRBV4-1	CASTLVGGPRTGELFF	TGCGCCAGCACCCTAGTGGGGGGGCCTAGGACCGGGGAGCTGTTTTTT
NA	many	TRBJ2-5	TRBV5-1	CASSLASWGETQYF	TGCGCCAGCAGCTTGGCTAGTTGGGGGGAGACCCAGTACTTC
NA	few	TRBJ1-5	TRBV12-3/TRBV12-4	CASSRTANGPQHF	TGTGCCAGCAGCCGGACGGCAAATGGGCCCCAGCATTTT